These 29 T cell receptor beta chains came from one sample sequenced in a study of technical replicates of blood from a few donors (dated by TCRdb to about 2017). Library prep was done by the immunoSEQ multiplex PCR assay. This immuneACCESS table, as held by TCRdb, lists in-frame sequences with V and J called but not all clones. Of the missing ones, under half trace to an unresolved V gene in checked studies; the others have no known cause. The sample data list about 94,000 clones, and more than 90% of these were observed just once. The ten top clones hold about 0.24% of the sample. Sample: T cells isolated from PBMCs. These receptors were taken from a human donor in good health.

CDR3 residues: CAISGSENYGYTF. The DNA of the CDR3 is TGTGCCATCAGTGGATCGGAGAACTATGGCTACACCTTC. The V gene is TRBV10-3, the J gene TRBJ1-2; D remains unclear. Trimming left V 4 bases short and J 2 bases short, with 8 bases between. The CDR3 spans 13 residues. In germline, CDR1 is ENHRY, CDR2 SYGVKD.

The chain has TRBV7-9 and TRBJ2-4, with D hard to call. This CDR3 contains 14 residues. The germline V gene encodes CDR1 SEHNR and CDR2 FQNEAQ (reference sequence). Trimming removed 7 bases from V and 0 bases from J, with 10 bases in between. The CDR3 nucleotides are TGTGCCAGCACCCATCAGTCAGCCAAAAACATTCAGTACTTC. The encoded protein is CASTHQSAKNIQYF.

The gene calls are TRBV9 and TRBJ2-3; D possibly corresponds to TRBD2 (6 bases). Trimming left V 5 bases short and J 2 bases short, with 12 bases between. The CDR3 length is 14 residues. CDR1 is SGDLS and CDR2 is YYNGEE in the germline V gene. For the CDR3, the DNA is TGTGCCAGCAGTCCGGGGGATACCACAGATACGCAGTATTTT. Its translation: CASSPGDTTDTQYF.

The chain is built from TRBV5-1 and TRBJ2-1; 9 bases agree with TRBD2. In germline, CDR1 is SGHRS, CDR2 YFSETQ. CDR3 size: 15 residues. J was trimmed by 8 bases and V by 3 bases; bases with no gene match: 9. The CDR3 spells CASSSRASGDDEQFF. As DNA, the CDR3 is TGCGCCAGCAGCTCGAGGGCTAGCGGGGATGATGAGCAGTTCTTC.

The chain combines TRBV5-1 with TRBJ2-7; TRBD2 matches 9 bases. Unmatched junction bases numbered 9, after V lost 6 bases and J lost 2 bases. CDR1 and CDR2 (germline): SGHRS, YFSETQ. The CDR3 runs to 15 residues. The CDR3 DNA follows: TGCGCCAGCACCCGGAAGGCTAGCGGGGCCTACGAGCAGTACTTC. It translates to CASTRKASGAYEQYF.

The chain couples TRBV10-1 to TRBJ1-1; 8 bases are shared with TRBD1. The V segment lost 3 bases and the J segment 3 bases; nucleotides outside the gene matches: 9. Germline V CDR1 and CDR2: WNHNN, SYGVQD (reference sequence). CDR3 length: 16 amino acids. The CDR3 here is CASSDSRDRIDTEAFF. In DNA form, the CDR3 reads TGCGCCAGCAGTGACTCCCGGGACAGGATTGACACTGAAGCTTTCTTT.

The rearrangement joins TRBV6-1 to TRBJ2-7; no firm D call. The V end was cut by 7 bases, the J end by 2 bases, with 9 bases between. Looked up from germline, CDR1 is MNHNS and CDR2 is SASEGT. The CDR3 covers 12 residues. The CDR3 nucleotides read TGTGCCAGCACCATAACTGCCTACGAGCAGTACTTC. This translates into CASTITAYEQYF.

This chain joins TRBV6-5 and TRBJ1-6; D is perhaps TRBD1 (6 bases). The CDR3 spans 12 residues. V was shortened by 5 bases and J by 14 bases, with 13 bases between the two germline ends. Per the germline V gene, CDR1 is MNHEY and CDR2 is SVGAGI. The CDR3 reads CASSLTGRALHF. The CDR3 DNA reads as TGTGCCAGCAGTCTGACAGGTCGGGCCCTCCACTTT.

The chain links TRBV5-6 to TRBJ2-7; 7 bases line up with TRBD2. Germline V gene data show CDR1 as SGHDT and CDR2 as YYEEEE. The CDR3 is 16 amino acids. V was clipped by 4 bases and J by 0 bases; unmatched bases: 10. As DNA, the CDR3 is TGTGCCAGCAGCCCCTTTGGGGACTACTTCTCCTACGAGCAGTACTTC. Translating gives CASSPFGDYFSYEQYF. Together with reference TRBV5-6 and TRBJ2-7, the CDR3 gives the full variable domain: DAGVTQSPTHLIKTRGQQVTLRCSPKSGHDTVSWYQQALGQGPQFIFQYYEEEERQRGNFPDRFSGHQFPNYSSELNVNALLLGDSALYLCASSPFGDYFSYEQYFGPGTRLTVT.

The chain employs TRBV14 and TRBJ2-1; TRBD2 agrees at 8 bases. Trimming at V came to 2 bases and at J to 9 bases, leaving 15 bases not matched to a gene. The CDR3 has 17 amino acids. The V gene's germline CDR1 is SGHDN and CDR2 FVKESK. The CDR3 sequence: CASSQLQGRGVGPEQFF. CDR3 DNA: TGTGCCAGCAGCCAACTTCAAGGGCGGGGGGTCGGCCCTGAGCAGTTCTTC.

A single count supports this clone. This chain links TRBV5-1 with TRBJ2-3, with 8 bases that match TRBD1. The V and J ends lost 3 bases and 0 bases, in that order; junction bases with no gene match: 6. This CDR3 comprises 16 residues. Per germline, CDR1 SGHRS and CDR2 YFSETQ. CDR3 DNA: TGCGCCAGCAGCTATTCCGGGACAGGTAGCACAGATACGCAGTATTTT. Protein product: CASSYSGTGSTDTQYF.

The DNA for the CDR3 is TGTGCCAGCAGCCCGACAAGCGGGGGGGCGTTCTACGAGCAGTACTTC. It encodes CASSPTSGGAFYEQYF. This rearrangement joins TRBV11-2 to TRBJ2-7; 10 nucleotides agree with TRBD2. Germline V gene lookup returns CDR1 SGHAT and CDR2 FQNNGV. The V gene end was trimmed by 5 bases and the J gene end by 3 bases; junction bases not matched to a gene: 10. This CDR3 spans 16 amino acids.

This clone was observed once. The chain couples TRBV5-6 to TRBJ2-7; no reliable D call. This CDR3 is 14 amino acids long. Germline V gives CDR1 SGHDT, CDR2 YYEEEE. V lost 0 bases and J lost 1, with 8 bases in between. The CDR3 bases are TGTGCCAGCAGCTTGGAACGCGCATCCTACGAGCAGTACTTC. Translation: CASSLERASYEQYF.

The chain has TRBV2 and TRBJ2-1; perhaps TRBD1 as D (6 bases). V was clipped by 6 bases and J by 7 bases, with 13 bases between them. Germline lookup yields CDR1 SNHLY and CDR2 FYNNEI. The CDR3 consists of 13 residues. CDR3 residues: CASRETTGNEQFF. The CDR3 coding sequence is TGTGCCAGCAGGGAAACAACAGGGAATGAGCAGTTCTTC.

The chain employs TRBV28 and TRBJ2-1; a weak D match, TRBD1 (5 bases). V was cut by 5 bases and J by 0 bases, with 11 bases left in between. The CDR3 spans 15 residues. CDR1 is MDHEN and CDR2 is SYDVKM in the germline V gene. CDR3 DNA sequence: TGTGCCAGCAGTCATGGGGCGGACTCCTACAATGAGCAGTTCTTC. Translation gives CASSHGADSYNEQFF. Using reference TRBV28 and TRBJ2-1 for the parts outside the CDR3, the full variable domain is DVKVTQSSRYLVKRTGEKVFLECVQDMDHENMFWYRQDPGLGLRLIYFSYDVKMKEKGDIPEGYSVSREKKERFSLILESASTNQTSMYLCASSHGADSYNEQFFGPGTRLTVL.

The chain's CDR3 is CSARHQETQYF. The DNA for the CDR3 is TGCAGTGCTAGACATCAAGAGACCCAGTACTTC. This chain joins TRBV20-1 and TRBJ2-5, with unresolved D. The CDR3 length is 11 residues. The V and J ends lost 2 bases and 2 bases respectively, with 3 bases between them. Germline lookup yields CDR1 DFQATT and CDR2 SNEGSKA (reference sequence).

The rearrangement uses TRBV7-9 and TRBJ2-7; tentative D call: TRBD1 (6 bases). The CDR3 totals 14 residues. V dropped 3 bases and J dropped 3 bases, with 12 bases sitting between them. Germline lookup yields CDR1 SEHNR and CDR2 FQNEAQ (reference sequence). CDR3 region: CASSLSGQSYEQYF. CDR3 sequence (DNA): TGTGCCAGCAGCTTGTCCGGACAGAGCTACGAGCAGTACTTC.

This clone was counted once. The chain joins TRBV4-1 to TRBJ1-4; D is ambiguous. The CDR3 sequence is 13 residues long. Between the trimmed V and J ends, which lost 4 bases and 7 bases, there was a span of 10 bases. Germline-derived CDR1 and CDR2 are MGHRA and YSYEKL. This chain's CDR3 is CASSRFEGEKLFF. CDR3 bases: TGCGCCAGCAGCCGGTTCGAGGGTGAAAAACTGTTTTTT.

The V call is TRBV7-2, the J call TRBJ2-1, with D possibly being TRBD1 (5 bases). The CDR3 sequence is 13 residues long. With 5 bases removed from V and 9 bases from J, the gap between germline ends came to 14 bases. Germline loops: CDR1 SGHTA, CDR2 FQGNSA. CDR3 in DNA: TGTGCCAGCAGCCTGCTAGGGGCTGGTGAGCAGTTCTTC. This translates into CASSLLGAGEQFF.

The V and J genes are TRBV7-2 and TRBJ2-1; no reliable D call. This CDR3 comprises 15 residues. V dropped 1 base and J dropped 0 bases, with 7 bases sitting between them. CDR1 and CDR2 (germline): SGHTA, FQGNSA. This CDR3 is CASSLGGVSYNEQFF. For the CDR3, the DNA is TGTGCCAGCAGCTTAGGCGGCGTCTCCTACAATGAGCAGTTCTTC.

This chain uses TRBV7-9 with TRBJ1-1; D is ambiguous. V gave up 2 bases and J gave up 1 base, with 5 bases separating them. This CDR3 comprises 13 residues. The V gene's germline CDR1 is SEHNR and CDR2 FQNEAQ (reference sequence). CDR3 loop: CASSLIGNTEAFF. Written as DNA, the CDR3 is TGTGCCAGCAGCTTAATCGGGAACACTGAAGCTTTCTTT. The variable domain in full, completed from reference TRBV7-9 and TRBJ1-1, reads DTGVSQNPRHKITKRGQNVTFRCDPISEHNRLYWYRQTLGQGPEFLTYFQNEAQLEKSRLLSDRFSAERPKGSFSTLEIQRTEQGDSAMYLCASSLIGNTEAFFGQGTRLTVV.

V and J are TRBV9 and TRBJ2-5; 9 bases fit TRBD1. The CDR3 runs 15 residues. The V and J ends lost 1 base and 5 bases, in that order; junction bases with no gene match: 6. CDR1 SGDLS and CDR2 YYNGEE come from the germline V gene. CDR3 DNA sequence: TGTGCCAGCAGCGTAACAGGGGGCTGGAGGGAGACCCAGTACTTC. It yields the protein CASSVTGGWRETQYF.

The rearrangement links TRBV6-1 to TRBJ2-4; no clear D. CDR1 and CDR2 from the germline V gene are MNHNS and SASEGT. The CDR3 length is 13 residues. Between the trimmed V and J ends, which lost 2 bases and 2 bases, there was a span of 4 bases. The CDR3 here is CASSEPTKNIQYF. The DNA of the CDR3 is TGTGCCAGCAGTGAACCAACCAAAAACATTCAGTACTTC.

The chain links TRBV5-6 to TRBJ2-5, with D possibly matching TRBD1 (5 bases). This CDR3 contains 13 residues. The V gene's germline CDR1 is SGHDT and CDR2 YYEEEE. The V gene lost 1 base and the J gene lost 3 bases, with 7 bases spanning the gap. Written as DNA, the CDR3 is TGTGCCAGCAGCTTGCTCAGGGAAGAGACCCAGTACTTC. This encodes CASSLLREETQYF. Full variable domain (remainder filled in from reference TRBV5-6 and TRBJ2-5): DAGVTQSPTHLIKTRGQQVTLRCSPKSGHDTVSWYQQALGQGPQFIFQYYEEEERQRGNFPDRFSGHQFPNYSSELNVNALLLGDSALYLCASSLLREETQYFGPGTRLLVL.

This sequence joins TRBV7-3 and TRBJ2-1, with 9 positions matching TRBD2. V dropped 4 bases and J dropped 3; count of bases not matched to a gene: 4. The CDR3 has 15 residues. The germline V gene encodes CDR1 SGHTA and CDR2 FQGTGA. The CDR3 region is CASSSIAGDYNEQFF. For the CDR3, the DNA is TGTGCCAGCAGCTCAATAGCGGGGGACTACAATGAGCAGTTCTTC.

This chain joins TRBV7-8 and TRBJ2-1; D is perhaps TRBD1 (5 bases). Trimming left V 5 bases short and J 6 bases short, with 14 bases between. Germline CDR1 is SGHVS and CDR2 is FQNEAQ. The CDR3 length is 14 residues. The CDR3 DNA sequence: TGTGCCAGCAGCAATACAGGTTTTATCAATGAGCAGTTCTTC. Residues: CASSNTGFINEQFF.

This chain links TRBV19 with TRBJ2-7; D call uncertain. Germline values: CDR1 LNHDA, CDR2 SQIVND (reference sequence). With 5 bases removed from V and 6 bases from J, the gap between germline ends came to 17 bases. There are 14 residues in the CDR3. The CDR3 bases are TGTGCCAGTAGTCCCCAACGAGTAGCAACCGAGCAGTACTTC. Encoded protein: CASSPQRVATEQYF.

The rearrangement links TRBV2 to TRBJ1-1; D remains ambiguous. The length of the CDR3 is 12 residues. Looked up from germline, CDR1 is SNHLY and CDR2 is FYNNEI. The germline V and J ends were trimmed by 7 bases and 7 bases, with 13 bases remaining between them. CDR3 in DNA: TGTGCCAGCAACCGCGGGAGGTTTGAAGCTTTCTTT. Translated: CASNRGRFEAFF.

This clone was found once. The CDR3 DNA reads TGCAGCGTCTTGGCCGAGACAGGGGCTGGAAACACCATATATTTT. Translation: CSVLAETGAGNTIYF. V is TRBV29-1 and J is TRBJ1-3, with 8 bases aligning to TRBD1. Germline V gene lookup returns CDR1 SQVTM and CDR2 ANQGSEA. The CDR3 extends over 15 amino acids. J gave up 2 bases and V 6 bases, and 9 bases lay outside the gene matches.